The clone carrying this T cell receptor (beta chain) was detected ten times or more. Its target is not known. Germline trimming cut 4 bases from V and 6 bases from J; bases unmatched to any gene: 7. CDR1 SNHLY and CDR2 FYNNEI come from the germline V gene. The CDR3 totals 15 residues. The data were obtained in a study of regulatory T cells in long-lasting Graves disease. The study's findings and limits: Authors noted too few samples as a limitation.

Time point in this sample: newly diagnosed GD, antithyroid drugs for less than 3 months. RNA isolated from PBMCs was used to make the TCR library. Tubes containing EDTA received 8 to 9.5 milliliters of drawn peripheral blood. In building TCR beta libraries, iRepertoire HTBI primers were used together with Arm-PCR of CDR3 regions. TCRdb itself ran the multiplex PCR reads through MiXCR, one entry per CDR3 protein. Found here are around 250,000 distinct CDR3 sequences, 20% to 25% of them singletons; the top ten hold about 15%. The sequence came from a female donor with Graves disease. Sequenced material: peripheral blood mononuclear cells (PBMCs), taken at new diagnosis, from a patient treated with antithyroid drugs. This sequence joins TRBV2 and TRBJ2-1; the match to TRBD2 covers 9 bases. CDR3: CASSVGRGGPNEQFF. The CDR3, as DNA: TGTGCCAGCAGTGTGGGGCGGGGGGGCCCCAATGAGCAGTTCTTC.